This TCR beta chain stems from a study of blood T cell repertoires in COVID-19. Study background: In each case, the material was cDNA or gDNA derived from T cells, B-cell-depleted T cells, or PBMCs.

Seattle researchers signed up patients amid active infection and tracked them longitudinally. The germline CDR1 and CDR2 sequences are SGHVS and FNYEAQ. The CDR3 covers 15 residues. Trimming took 1 base from V and 4 from J, leaving 11 bases between them. The table came from immunoSEQ multiplex PCR; TCRdb's copy has only in-frame clones and leaves some out. The data show some 200,000 clones, roughly 85% seen once. Sequencing was carried out using peripheral blood. The clonotype originates from a woman in her 70s with COVID-19, enrolled during active disease. The chain uses TRBV7-6 and TRBJ2-1; D is possibly TRBD2 (5 bases). The chain's CDR3 is CASSLGTGEYNEQFF. The CDR3 region has the DNA TGTGCCAGCAGCTTAGGGACCGGGGAATACAATGAGCAGTTCTTC. The whole variable domain, remainder taken from reference TRBV7-6 and TRBJ2-1, is GAGVSQSPRYKVTKRGQDVALRCDPISGHVSLYWYRQALGQGPEFLTYFNYEAQQDKSGLPNDRFSAERPEGSISTLTIQRTEQRDSAMYRCASSLGTGEYNEQFFGPGTRLTVL.